The source of this TCR beta chain is a study of CD8 T cells in Susac syndrome. cDNA came from approximately 0.5 to 1 ug RNA primed by random hexamers. TCR beta CDR3 was amplified by immunoSEQ multiplex PCR. This amplification extended across 54 Vbeta and 13 Jbeta segments. TCRdb reprocessed the immunoSEQ multiplex PCR reads with MiXCR, giving one entry per CDR3 protein. The sample yields some 220,000 distinct CDR3 sequences, around 95% seen once. This CDR3 has 16 residues. Trimming took 4 bases from V and 5 from J; bases not matched to a gene: 11. FACS enriched CD8+ TEMRA cells, while bulk CD8+ and CD4+ were negatively isolated.

The rearrangement joins TRBV12-3 or TRBV12-4 to TRBJ2-7; TRBD2 matches at 10 bases. The origin of this receptor is a human donor with multiple sclerosis. The sequenced sample consisted of CD4+ T cells from PBMCs. CDR3 sequence reads: CASSSTSGRADNEQYF. The CDR3, as DNA: TGTGCCAGCAGTTCAACCAGCGGGAGGGCCGACAACGAGCAGTACTTC.